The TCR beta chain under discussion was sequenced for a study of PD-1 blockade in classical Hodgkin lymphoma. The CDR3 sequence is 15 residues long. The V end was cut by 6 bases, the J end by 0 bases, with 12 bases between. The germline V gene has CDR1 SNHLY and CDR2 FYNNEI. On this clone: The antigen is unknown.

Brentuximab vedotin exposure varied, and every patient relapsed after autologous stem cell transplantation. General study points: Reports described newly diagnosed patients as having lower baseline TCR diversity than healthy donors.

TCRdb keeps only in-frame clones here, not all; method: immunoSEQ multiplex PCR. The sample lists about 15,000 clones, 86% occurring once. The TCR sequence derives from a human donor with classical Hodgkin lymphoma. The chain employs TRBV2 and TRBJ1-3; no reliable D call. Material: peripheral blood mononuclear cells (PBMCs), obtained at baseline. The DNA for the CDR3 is TGTGCCAGCAGATACGACGGGATCTCTGGAAACACCATATATTTT. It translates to CASRYDGISGNTIYF.